The following is a T cell receptor beta chain sequence with its context. Germline lookup yields CDR1 SGHDT and CDR2 YYEEEE. V lost 3 bases, J lost 2 bases, and 4 bases stayed unmatched. CDR3 length: 15 residues. The sample originates from a study of control samples from healthy donors and cancer patients. The assay was immunoSEQ multiplex PCR, and TCRdb's table has in-frame clones only and misses some. Of roughly 80,000 clones listed, roughly 90% are singletons. The TCR was taken from a woman between 50 and 59 years old in good health. Sequencing used blood. The J gene is TRBJ2-3, the V gene TRBV5-6, with 9 positions matching TRBD1. The DNA of the CDR3 is TGTGCCAGCAGCTCGGACAGGGGCAACACAGATACGCAGTATTTT. Protein sequence: CASSSDRGNTDTQYF.